This T cell receptor (beta chain) was found in a study of CD8 T cells in Susac syndrome. In the study overall: Among the Susac syndrome patients who underwent sequencing, about 6 had clinically active disease, while about eight of them were in remission. The Susac syndrome patients were therapy-naive, on corticosteroids, or on intravenous immunoglobulin alone at blood draw.

V lost 1 base to trimming and J lost 5 bases; unmatched junction nucleotides: 6. The CDR3 loop spans 16 amino acids. CDR1 SGHDN and CDR2 FVKESK come from the germline V gene. Random hexamers were used to reverse transcribe an amount of roughly 0.5 to 1 ug RNA. The TCR beta CDR3 was amplified by immunoSEQ multiplex PCR across 54 Vbeta, 13 Jbeta. TCRdb independently ran MiXCR on the immunoSEQ multiplex PCR reads; one entry per CDR3 protein. The data show fewer than 90,000 distinct CDR3 sequences, 93% seen once. This clonotype was sampled from a human donor with Susac syndrome. Source material: CD8+ T cells from PBMCs. The rearrangement uses TRBV14 and TRBJ2-1, with 9 bases lining up with TRBD2. CDR3 in DNA: TGTGCCAGCAGCCAAGGGGGTAGCGGGAGCCACAATGAGCAGTTCTTC. This gives the protein CASSQGGSGSHNEQFF.